Described below is a single T cell receptor (beta chain) sequence and its context. This sample is part of a study of technical replicates of blood from four donors. The data were produced by immunoSEQ multiplex PCR, yet TCRdb's version contains in-frame clones alone and is incomplete. The table shows tens of thousands of clones, with nearly 98% occurring only once. Sequenced: T cells isolated from PBMCs. The TCR originated in a human donor in good health.

This CDR3 reads CASSMGQGQINEKLFF. The CDR3 DNA reads as TGTGCCAGCAGTATGGGACAGGGACAAATTAATGAAAAACTGTTTTTT. The V and J genes are TRBV27 and TRBJ1-4; 9 bases align to TRBD1. This CDR3 contains 16 residues. The germline gives CDR1 MNHEY, CDR2 SMNVEV (reference sequence). With 5 bases clipped from V and 4 bases from J, the junction kept 8 bases outside the gene matches.